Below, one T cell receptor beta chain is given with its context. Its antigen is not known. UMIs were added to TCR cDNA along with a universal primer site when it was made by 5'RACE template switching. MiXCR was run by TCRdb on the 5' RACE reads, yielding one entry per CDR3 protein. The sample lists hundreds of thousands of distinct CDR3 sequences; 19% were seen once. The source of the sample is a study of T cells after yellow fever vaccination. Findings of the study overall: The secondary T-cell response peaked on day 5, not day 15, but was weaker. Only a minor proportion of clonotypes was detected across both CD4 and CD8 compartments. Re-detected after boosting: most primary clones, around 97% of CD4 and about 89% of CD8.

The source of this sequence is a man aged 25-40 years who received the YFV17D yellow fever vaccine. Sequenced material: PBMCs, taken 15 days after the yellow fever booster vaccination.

The CDR3 nucleotides read TGTGCCAGCTCACCAGAGTTAGACAATGAGCAGTTCTTC. Its translation is CASSPELDNEQFF. The V call is TRBV18, the J call TRBJ2-1; D call uncertain. The CDR3 runs to 13 residues. CDR1 is KGHSH and CDR2 is LQKENI in the germline V gene. The ends were cut back, 2 bases at V and 5 bases at J, with 7 bases in the middle.